These T cell receptor beta chains were read from a single sample in a study of blood T cell repertoires in COVID-19. Clones were read by immunoSEQ multiplex PCR, and TCRdb kept only the in-frame ones, dropping some. The sample yields 200,000 to 250,000 clones, less than 90% seen once. Sequencing input: peripheral blood. Receptor source: a woman over 75 with active or convalescent COVID-19. CDR3s include the opening cysteine and the closing phenylalanine or tryptophan.

length	V	J	CDR3
17	TRBV4-2	TRBJ2-3	CASSHPKEAGDADTQYF
13	TRBV10-3	TRBJ2-3	CAMRGGQTDTQYF
14	TRBV28	TRBJ2-7	CASSTGTTTYEQYF
16	TRBV13	TRBJ1-3	CASSFDRGSSGNTIYF
12	TRBV30	TRBJ2-3	CAWSKNEDTQYF
13	TRBV12-3/TRBV12-4	TRBJ1-5	CASSTSGVQPQHF
16	TRBV4-2	TRBJ1-3	CASSPRQGATGNTIYF
15	TRBV10-3	TRBJ1-6	CAIRTTGGRDSPLHF
15	TRBV11-3	TRBJ2-2	CASSLVGFPAGELFF
14	TRBV28	TRBJ2-7	CASRNSQGVYEQYF
16	TRBV3-1/TRBV3-2	TRBJ2-5	CASSQLGTSGRRTQYF
12	TRBV9	TRBJ1-2	CASSVGGYGYTF
16	TRBV15	TRBJ2-5	CATSRDKSRGKDTQYF
15	TRBV6-5	TRBJ2-3	CASSYAGRGADTQYF
16	TRBV2	TRBJ1-6	CASSGSGGVGNSPLHF
13	TRBV14	TRBJ2-7	CASSQDLNRLKYF
14	TRBV6-5	TRBJ1-1	CASNMQVLNTEAFF
16	TRBV5-4	TRBJ2-2	CASSSPIDRSTGELFF
14	TRBV13	TRBJ2-3	CASSFGSGTDTQYF
13	TRBV7-3	TRBJ2-1	CASSSVSGNEQFF
15	TRBV10-3	TRBJ2-3	CAISITRGSTDTQYF
13	TRBV30	TRBJ2-7	CAWGTSGPYEQYF
15	TRBV7-9	TRBJ2-7	CASSLAGARDYEQYF
15	TRBV15	TRBJ1-4	CATSRDRRYNEKLFF
16	TRBV7-6	TRBJ1-6	CASSPKVGSAFGPLHF
14	TRBV6-2/TRBV6-3	TRBJ1-2	CASSYDPRGYGYTF
16	TRBV18	TRBJ2-7	CASSLGTSGGGYEQYF
18	TRBV9	TRBJ2-2	CASSPHLGGLADTGELFF
15	TRBV7-9	TRBJ2-7	CASSSAGVLPYEQYF
14	TRBV2	TRBJ2-7	CASSGDSNSYEQYF
13	TRBV12-3/TRBV12-4	TRBJ1-1	CASSPRGSTEAFF
14	TRBV6-5	TRBJ2-5	CASSRTDTQETQYF
15	TRBV6-4	TRBJ2-2	CATREAAGDTGELFF
14	TRBV27	TRBJ1-1	CASTKDRGNTEAFF
16	TRBV23-1	TRBJ2-7	CASILRGLRGPYEQYF
14	TRBV6-2/TRBV6-3	TRBJ1-1	CASSYQGAYTEAFF
14	TRBV2	TRBJ1-2	CASSEARISSSYTF
15	TRBV9	TRBJ1-6	CASSVSGGEASPLHF
14	TRBV5-1	TRBJ1-2	CASSYLGERGGYTF
15	TRBV5-4	TRBJ2-7	CASRRTGTGGGEQYF
14	TRBV4-2	TRBJ1-1	CASNDWAGGTEAFF
17	TRBV2	TRBJ1-5	CASSDGQPLFRNQPQHF
15	TRBV5-1	TRBJ2-6	CASSSAGPGANVLTF
14	TRBV5-1	TRBJ2-7	CASQLYSGSYEQYF
15	TRBV28	TRBJ2-6	CASSPDTPGANVLTF
15	TRBV5-1	TRBJ2-5	CASSLGTSGEETQYF
14	TRBV29-1	TRBJ2-4	CSVEGSGSKNIQYF
17	TRBV27	TRBJ2-5	CASSLSGGGEPKETQYF
17	TRBV2	TRBJ2-5	CASSIGGERGRQETQYF